The clone carrying this TCR beta chain was counted a few times. Its antigen is not identified. The data belong to a study of cytomegalovirus exposure and HLA in healthy donors. Study-wide results and limits: The study listed under 200 cytomegalovirus-associated TCR beta chains. Per a later analysis, about 17,000 TCR beta sequences showed association with HLA alleles at 0.05 false discovery rate.

Vbeta (60) and Jbeta (13) primers were used in the PCR. Measured with immunoSEQ multiplex PCR; TCRdb has only the in-frame clones, and not every one. The table records 90,000 to 140,000 clones, 65% to 85% of them present only once. CDR1 is GTSNPN and CDR2 is SVGIG in the germline V gene (reference sequence). The CDR3 is 15 residues long. Trimming cost V 4 bases and J 6 bases; bases outside gene matches: 8. This sequence originates from a male donor in good health and CMV-seronegative. The chain joins TRBV30 to TRBJ2-1; 11 nucleotides line up with TRBD2. What was sequenced was PBMCs. The chain's CDR3 is CAWNPPGLAVNEQFF. As DNA, the CDR3 is TGTGCCTGGAATCCACCGGGACTAGCGGTCAATGAGCAGTTCTTC.